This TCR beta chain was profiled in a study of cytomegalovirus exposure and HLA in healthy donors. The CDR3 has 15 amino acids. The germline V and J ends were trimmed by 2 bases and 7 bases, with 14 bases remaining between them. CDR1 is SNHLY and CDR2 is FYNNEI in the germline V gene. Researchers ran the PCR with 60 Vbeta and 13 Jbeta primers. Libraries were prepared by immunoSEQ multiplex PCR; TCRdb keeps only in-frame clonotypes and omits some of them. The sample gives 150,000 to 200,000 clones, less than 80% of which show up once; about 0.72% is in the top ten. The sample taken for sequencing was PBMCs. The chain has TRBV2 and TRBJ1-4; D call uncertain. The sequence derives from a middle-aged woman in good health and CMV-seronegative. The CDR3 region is CASSENPGSGEKLFF. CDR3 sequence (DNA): TGTGCCAGCAGTGAAAATCCGGGGTCAGGTGAAAAACTGTTTTTT.